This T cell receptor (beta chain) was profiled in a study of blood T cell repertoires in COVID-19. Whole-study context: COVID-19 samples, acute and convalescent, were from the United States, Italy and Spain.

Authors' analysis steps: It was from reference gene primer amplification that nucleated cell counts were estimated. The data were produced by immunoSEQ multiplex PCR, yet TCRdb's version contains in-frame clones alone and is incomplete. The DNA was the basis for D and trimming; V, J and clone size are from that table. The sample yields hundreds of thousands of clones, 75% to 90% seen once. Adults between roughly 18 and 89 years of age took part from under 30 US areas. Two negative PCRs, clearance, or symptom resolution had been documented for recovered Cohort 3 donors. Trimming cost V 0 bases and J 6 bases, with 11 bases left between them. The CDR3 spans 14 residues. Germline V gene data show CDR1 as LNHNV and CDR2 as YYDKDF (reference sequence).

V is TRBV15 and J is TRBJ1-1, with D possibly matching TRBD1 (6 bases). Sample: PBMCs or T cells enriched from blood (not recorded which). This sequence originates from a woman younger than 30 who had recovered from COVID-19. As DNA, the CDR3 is TGTGCCACCAGCAGAGATCAGGGGTTGGCTGAAGCTTTCTTT. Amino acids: CATSRDQGLAEAFF.